This TCR beta chain originates from a study of T-cell reconstitution after alpha-beta-depleted transplantation in children listed by TCRdb under 2016. Background for the entire study: T-cell immune reconstitution after TCRalphabeta/CD19-depleted allogeneic hematopoietic cell transplantation in children was quantitatively tracked in the study by means of TCR repertoire profiling.

Reading the label with the study, this specimen's treatment or condition is: allogeneic hematopoietic cell transplantation with graft depleted of TCRalphabeta T cells and CD19 B cells. The transplant recipients were children given TCRalphabeta/CD19-depleted allogeneic hematopoietic cell grafts. The CDR3 contains 15 residues, cysteine and phenylalanine counted. The only DNA kept is the CDR3, 45 bases in frame from the first base. V is cut back by 8 bases and J by 4 bases, with 11 bases in the junction unmatched. Library prep was done by PCR. Sequencing used an Illumina HiSeq 2500. TCR library preparation used molecular barcoding, with unique molecular identifiers applied to normalize quantification of the TCRbeta repertoire. Through fastp at Q25 and MiXCR, TCRdb rebuilt clones from the public reads, retaining in-frame beta chains. CDR3 protein sequences are deduplicated, and each keeps its most common genes and DNA. The sample data list under 850,000 distinct CDR3 sequences, and around 13% of these were observed just once. Of the sample, roughly 0.77% is held by the ten largest clones.

At least ten counts were recorded for this clonotype. It has no known antigen specificity. It has no much larger one-base neighbor in the sample; base qualities were not kept. General findings and caveats noted by the study authors: The frequencies of hyperexpanded clones fell over the following months, and after one year, T-cell counts and TCRbeta diversity were mostly attributed to newly produced T cells. The high TCRbeta diversity at day 60 in some patients was ascribed to recipient T cells and intrathymic progenitors that had survived conditioning. The apparently early alphabetaT-cell count recovery about two months after transplant was reportedly dependent on only several hundred rapidly expanded clones derived from non-depleted graft cells.

The V and J segments used are TRBV12-3 or TRBV12-4 and TRBJ2-1, with TRBD2 identical over 7 junction bases. Sequencing used PBMCs, obtained before TCRalphabeta/CD19-depleted stem cell transplant. The TCR originated in a girl aged 2 to 10 with congenital amegakaryocytic thrombocytopenia, due to receive a stem cell transplant. In nucleotide form, the sequence is TGTGCCAGCCAACTTGGGAGAGCGGGATACAATGAGCAGTTCTTC. Protein translation: CASQLGRAGYNEQFF.